This TCR beta chain was captured in a study of CD8+CD57+ T cells in acquired aplastic anemia. Across the study: Across the sorted CD4+ and CD8+ cells, DNA amounts averaged roughly 3.5 ug. General observations from the study: Researchers report that twenty-nine CD8+ CDR3 sequences appeared in both patients and controls.

Regarding this clonotype: The antigen is unknown. One end of the junction does not line up with germline, which may come from a read error.

Researchers used genomic DNA as the template to profile TCR beta VDJ and CDR3. TCRdb redid the calling of the reads with MiXCR, one entry per CDR3 protein. The table shows 150,000 or so distinct CDR3 sequences, with less than 60% occurring only once. Only patients with CD8+CD57+ cell expansion on flow cytometry were chosen for sequencing. CDR1 SNHLY and CDR2 FYNNEI come from the germline V gene. The CDR3 covers 12 residues. The V call is TRBV2, the J call TRBJ1-2; a possible D gene is TRBD1 (6 bases). The source material was sorted CD4+, CD8+, or CD8+CD57+ T cells (not recorded which) from PBMCs. This clonotype was obtained from a human donor with aplastic anemia. CDR3 nucleotide sequence: TGTGCCGGCAGCGAGGGGGGGGATGGCTACACCTTC. It codes for CAGSEGGDGYTF.